This T cell receptor (beta chain) was recovered during a study of OX40 agonist ivuxolimab in advanced cancers. To note about this clone: The antigen is not known.

The CDR3 consists of 12 residues. Germline CDR1 is LGHNA and CDR2 is YNFKEQ. The V end was cut by 2 bases, the J end by 4 bases, with 5 bases between. The study's findings and limits: Expanded peripheral T cells had an undetermined antigen specificity. Doses of 0.1 to 3.0 mg/kg were accompanied by clonal expansion of CD4+ and CD8+ blood T cells by week 6.

Sequencing was performed with immunoSEQ multiplex PCR; in TCRdb, only in-frame clones are kept and a portion is missing. The repertoire includes approximately 100,000 clones, 70% to 85% of them detected once, and approximately 5% sits in the top ten. The sequence derives from an adult with an advanced solid tumor such as melanoma, head and neck, liver or kidney cancer. The material sequenced was CD4+ or CD8+ T cells sorted from blood, taken in a trial of the OX40 agonist ivuxolimab. V is TRBV4-2 and J is TRBJ1-2; D is undetermined. CDR3 residues: CASSQSIYGYTF. The DNA for the CDR3 is TGTGCCAGCAGCCAATCGATCTATGGCTACACCTTC.